These T cell receptor beta chains were read from a single sample in a study of blood T cell repertoires in COVID-19. Sequencing was performed with immunoSEQ multiplex PCR; in TCRdb, only in-frame clones are kept and a portion is missing. The sample lists about 76,000 clones; 70% to 90% were seen once. The sequenced sample was peripheral blood. The origin of the receptors is a man between 25 and 39 years old with acute or convalescent COVID-19. Both conserved end residues are part of each CDR3. D genes are given only for firm matches. Clone sizes are given selectively: once, few, many, or a class where the clone is expanded.

J: TRBJ1-4
size: .
D: .
V: TRBV7-9
CDR3: CASSLGGDGHLNEKLFF
DNA: TGTGCCAGCAGCTTAGGGGGGGACGGACACCTTAATGAAAAACTGTTTTTT

J: TRBJ1-5
size: few
D: .
V: TRBV30
CDR3: CAWSTGRGNQPQHF
DNA: TGTGCCTGGAGTACGGGACGGGGGAATCAGCCCCAGCATTTT

J: TRBJ2-1
size: .
D: .
V: TRBV30
CDR3: CAWSGGGSYNEQFF
DNA: TGTGCCTGGAGTGGAGGGGGCTCCTACAATGAGCAGTTCTTC

J: TRBJ1-1
size: .
D: TRBD1
V: TRBV4-1
CDR3: CASKVTQGAGTEAFF
DNA: TGCGCCAGCAAAGTGACCCAGGGGGCTGGCACTGAAGCTTTCTTT

J: TRBJ1-6
size: .
D: .
V: TRBV5-1
CDR3: CASGNPQDYNSPLHF
DNA: TGCGCCAGCGGCAACCCTCAGGACTATAATTCACCCCTCCACTTT

J: TRBJ2-3
size: .
D: .
V: TRBV9
CDR3: CASSPYGGLNDHTQYF
DNA: TGTGCCAGCAGCCCCTACGGGGGACTTAATGATCATACGCAGTATTTT

J: TRBJ1-6
size: .
D: .
V: TRBV5-1
CDR3: CASSSETGSRSPLHF
DNA: TGCGCCAGCAGCTCCGAAACGGGGTCTCGGTCACCCCTCCACTTT

J: TRBJ2-5
size: .
D: .
V: TRBV12-3/TRBV12-4
CDR3: CASQFRGETQYF
DNA: TGTGCCAGCCAGTTCCGAGGGGAGACCCAGTACTTC

J: TRBJ2-1
size: few
D: TRBD2
V: TRBV7-8
CDR3: CASSLRGTSDYNEQFF
DNA: TGTGCCAGCAGCTTAAGGGGGACTAGCGACTACAATGAGCAGTTCTTC

J: TRBJ2-1
size: .
D: TRBD1
V: TRBV18
CDR3: CASSYGTGVNEQFF
DNA: TGTGCCAGCTCCTACGGAACAGGGGTGAATGAGCAGTTCTTC

J: TRBJ2-3
size: .
D: .
V: TRBV30
CDR3: CAWISPGADPPDTQYF
DNA: TGTGCCTGGATCTCCCCGGGAGCTGACCCGCCAGATACGCAGTATTTT

J: TRBJ1-2
size: .
D: TRBD1
V: TRBV10-3
CDR3: CAISGQGANYGYTF
DNA: TGTGCCATCAGTGGACAGGGAGCTAACTATGGCTACACCTTC

J: TRBJ2-7
size: .
D: TRBD2
V: TRBV7-9
CDR3: CASSGGRDYPFSYEQYF
DNA: TGTGCCAGCAGCGGAGGTAGGGACTACCCTTTTTCCTACGAGCAGTACTTC

J: TRBJ2-2
size: .
D: .
V: TRBV6-2/TRBV6-3
CDR3: CASSLDFTGELFF
DNA: TGTGCCAGCAGTTTAGATTTTACCGGGGAGCTGTTTTTT

J: TRBJ2-1
size: .
D: .
V: TRBV7-9
CDR3: CASSLVRGALNEQFF
DNA: TGTGCCAGCAGCTTAGTCAGGGGCGCATTGAATGAGCAGTTCTTC

J: TRBJ2-7
size: .
D: .
V: TRBV30
CDR3: CAWSVGFSGEQYF
DNA: TGTGCCTGGAGTGTAGGGTTCTCAGGGGAGCAGTACTTC

J: TRBJ2-1
size: .
D: .
V: TRBV6-5
CDR3: CASRAPKQGGEQFF
DNA: TGTGCCAGCAGGGCCCCAAAACAGGGTGGTGAGCAGTTCTTC

J: TRBJ2-7
size: .
D: .
V: TRBV11-2
CDR3: CASSLDPRDLYEQYF
DNA: TGTGCCAGCAGCTTAGATCCCAGGGATCTCTACGAGCAGTACTTC

J: TRBJ2-5
size: .
D: TRBD2
V: TRBV28
CDR3: CASSLSHPILAGGKETQYF
DNA: TGTGCCAGCAGTTTGTCCCACCCCATTTTAGCGGGAGGGAAAGAGACCCAGTACTTC

J: TRBJ2-1
size: .
D: TRBD1
V: TRBV4-2
CDR3: CASSQEGQGSYNEQFF
DNA: TGTGCCAGCAGCCAAGAGGGACAGGGCTCCTACAATGAGCAGTTCTTC

J: TRBJ2-5
size: .
D: .
V: TRBV27
CDR3: CASSLRRDQETQYF
DNA: TGTGCCAGCAGCCTCCGGCGGGACCAAGAGACCCAGTACTTC

J: TRBJ2-1
size: .
D: TRBD2
V: TRBV5-1
CDR3: CASRAGTSSDEQFF
DNA: TGCGCCAGCAGAGCCGGGACTAGTAGCGATGAGCAGTTCTTC

J: TRBJ2-1
size: .
D: TRBD1
V: TRBV5-1
CDR3: CASSRDRGKGEEQFF
DNA: TGCGCCAGCAGCAGGGACAGGGGTAAAGGGGAGGAGCAGTTCTTC

J: TRBJ1-2
size: .
D: .
V: TRBV7-2
CDR3: CASSLSTSVSYGYTF
DNA: TGTGCCAGCAGCTTAAGTACGTCGGTTTCCTATGGCTACACCTTC

J: TRBJ2-2
size: .
D: .
V: TRBV12-3/TRBV12-4
CDR3: CASHLRVTGELFF
DNA: TGTGCCAGCCATCTCAGGGTTACCGGGGAGCTGTTTTTT

J: TRBJ2-2
size: .
D: TRBD1
V: TRBV24-1
CDR3: CATSLSRTGATTANTGELFF
DNA: TGTGCCACCAGCCTCTCCAGGACAGGGGCCACCACAGCTAACACCGGGGAGCTGTTTTTT

J: TRBJ2-1
size: .
D: TRBD1
V: TRBV7-2
CDR3: CASSLLDRSYNEQFF
DNA: TGTGCCAGCAGCTTATTGGACAGGTCCTACAATGAGCAGTTCTTC

J: TRBJ2-7
size: .
D: .
V: TRBV27
CDR3: CASSVFHQGPNSYEQYF
DNA: TGTGCCAGCAGTGTTTTTCATCAGGGGCCGAACTCCTACGAGCAGTACTTC

J: TRBJ2-7
size: .
D: .
V: TRBV11-2
CDR3: CASSLGGGVEQYF
DNA: TGTGCCAGCAGCTTGGGGGGAGGAGTCGAGCAGTACTTC

J: TRBJ2-1
size: .
D: .
V: TRBV27
CDR3: CASSLTGYNEQFF
DNA: TGTGCCAGCAGTTTAACGGGATACAATGAGCAGTTCTTC

J: TRBJ2-7
size: .
D: .
V: TRBV14
CDR3: CASSQMTGRNYEQYF
DNA: TGTGCCAGCAGCCAAATGACAGGGAGGAACTACGAGCAGTACTTC

J: TRBJ2-7
size: .
D: TRBD2
V: TRBV7-9
CDR3: CASSPSGRAGEQYF
DNA: TGTGCCAGCAGCCCTAGCGGGAGGGCGGGCGAGCAGTACTTC

J: TRBJ2-1
size: .
D: TRBD2
V: TRBV3-1/TRBV3-2
CDR3: CASSPTSGRRSSYNEQFF
DNA: TGTGCCAGCAGCCCGACTAGCGGGAGAAGGAGCTCCTACAATGAGCAGTTCTTC

J: TRBJ1-3
size: .
D: TRBD1
V: TRBV3-1/TRBV3-2
CDR3: CASRSQGASGNTIYF
DNA: TGTGCCAGCAGATCACAGGGGGCATCAGGAAACACCATATATTTT

J: TRBJ2-3
size: .
D: TRBD2
V: TRBV28
CDR3: CASSTRGLAGGIDTQYF
DNA: TGTGCCAGCAGTACCAGGGGACTAGCGGGAGGGATCGATACGCAGTATTTT

J: TRBJ2-1
size: .
D: .
V: TRBV7-2
CDR3: CASSKDSRYNEQFF
DNA: TGTGCCAGCAGCAAGGACAGCCGCTACAATGAGCAGTTCTTC

J: TRBJ2-3
size: .
D: .
V: TRBV6-5
CDR3: CASPRSGEDTQYF
DNA: TGTGCCAGCCCAAGGTCCGGGGAAGATACGCAGTATTTT

J: TRBJ1-1
size: .
D: .
V: TRBV14
CDR3: CASSRQLNTEAFF
DNA: TGTGCCAGCAGCCGACAATTGAACACTGAAGCTTTCTTT

J: TRBJ2-2
size: .
D: .
V: TRBV12-2
CDR3: CASRLDEHPNTGELFF
DNA: TGTGCAAGTCGCTTAGATGAGCATCCGAACACCGGGGAGCTGTTTTTT

J: TRBJ1-1
size: .
D: .
V: TRBV7-9
CDR3: CASSPAGPNTEAFF
DNA: TGTGCCAGCAGCCCGGCAGGGCCGAACACTGAAGCTTTCTTT

J: TRBJ1-3
size: .
D: TRBD1
V: TRBV28
CDR3: CASSFPVTGAGNTIYF
DNA: TGTGCCAGCAGTTTCCCGGTGACAGGGGCTGGAAACACCATATATTTT

J: TRBJ2-7
size: .
D: .
V: TRBV12-3/TRBV12-4
CDR3: CASGSYEQYF
DNA: TGTGCCAGCGGGAGCTACGAGCAGTACTTC